This TCR beta chain is drawn from a study of technical replicates of blood from a few donors. The length of the CDR3 is 19 residues. Unmatched junction bases numbered 21, after V lost 6 bases and J lost 4 bases. Germline V gene lookup returns CDR1 SEHNR and CDR2 FQNEAQ (reference sequence). This clone showed up just once. TCRdb keeps only in-frame clones here, not all; method: immunoSEQ multiplex PCR. The table shows tens of thousands of clones, with roughly 94% occurring only once. The chain couples TRBV7-9 to TRBJ2-5; 9 bases line up with TRBD1. The sample comprised T cells isolated from PBMCs. This sequence originates from a human donor in good health. CDR3 residues: CASSLTGGGEPQWGETQYF. The CDR3 nucleotides are TGTGCCAGCAGTTTGACAGGGGGAGGGGAACCCCAGTGGGGAGAGACCCAGTACTTC.